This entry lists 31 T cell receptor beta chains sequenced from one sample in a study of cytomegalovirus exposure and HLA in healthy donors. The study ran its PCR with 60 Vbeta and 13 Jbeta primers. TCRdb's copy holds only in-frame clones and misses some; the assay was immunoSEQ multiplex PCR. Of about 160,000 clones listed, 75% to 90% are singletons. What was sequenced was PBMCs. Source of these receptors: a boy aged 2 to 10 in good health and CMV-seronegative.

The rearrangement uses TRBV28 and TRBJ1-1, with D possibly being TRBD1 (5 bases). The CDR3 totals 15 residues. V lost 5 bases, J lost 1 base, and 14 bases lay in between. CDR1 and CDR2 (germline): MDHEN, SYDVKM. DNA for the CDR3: TGTGCCAGCAGTCCTTCACAGGTACGGAACACTGAAGCTTTCTTT. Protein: CASSPSQVRNTEAFF.

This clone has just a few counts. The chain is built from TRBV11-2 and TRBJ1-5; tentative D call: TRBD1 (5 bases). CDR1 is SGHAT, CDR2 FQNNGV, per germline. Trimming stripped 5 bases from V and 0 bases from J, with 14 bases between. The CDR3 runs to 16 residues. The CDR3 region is CASSPRADSSNQPQHF. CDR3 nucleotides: TGTGCCAGCAGCCCTAGGGCCGACAGTAGCAATCAGCCCCAGCATTTT.

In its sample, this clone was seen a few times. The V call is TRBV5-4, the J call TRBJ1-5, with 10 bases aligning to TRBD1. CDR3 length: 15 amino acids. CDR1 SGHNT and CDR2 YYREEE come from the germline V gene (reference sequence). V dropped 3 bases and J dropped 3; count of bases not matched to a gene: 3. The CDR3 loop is CASSSGQGTNQPQHF. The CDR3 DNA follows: TGTGCCAGCAGCTCGGGACAGGGGACCAATCAGCCCCAGCATTTT.

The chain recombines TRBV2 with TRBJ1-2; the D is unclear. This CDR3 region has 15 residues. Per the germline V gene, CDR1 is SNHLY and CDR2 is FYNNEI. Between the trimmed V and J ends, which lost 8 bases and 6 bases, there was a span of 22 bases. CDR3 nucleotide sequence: TGTGCCAGCTCCACCAGGCTGAGATCGATAGATGGCTACACCTTC. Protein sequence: CASSTRLRSIDGYTF.

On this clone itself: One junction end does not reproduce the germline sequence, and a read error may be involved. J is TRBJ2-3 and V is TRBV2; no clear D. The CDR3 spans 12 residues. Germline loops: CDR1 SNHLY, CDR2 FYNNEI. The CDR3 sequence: CASREVQDTQYF. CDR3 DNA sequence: TGTGCCAGCAGGGAAGTGCAGGATACGCAGTATTTT.

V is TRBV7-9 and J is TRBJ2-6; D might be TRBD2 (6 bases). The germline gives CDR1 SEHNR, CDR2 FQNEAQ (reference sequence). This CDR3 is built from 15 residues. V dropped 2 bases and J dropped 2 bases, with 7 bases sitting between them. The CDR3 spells CASSLSGAGANVLTF. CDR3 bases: TGTGCCAGCAGCTTATCGGGGGCTGGGGCCAACGTCCTGACTTTC.

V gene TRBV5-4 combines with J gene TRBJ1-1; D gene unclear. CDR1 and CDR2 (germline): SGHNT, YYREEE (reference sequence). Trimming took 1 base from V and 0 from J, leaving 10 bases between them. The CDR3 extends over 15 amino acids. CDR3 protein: CASSLLGVMNTEAFF. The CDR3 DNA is TGTGCCAGCAGCTTGCTCGGGGTCATGAACACTGAAGCTTTCTTT.

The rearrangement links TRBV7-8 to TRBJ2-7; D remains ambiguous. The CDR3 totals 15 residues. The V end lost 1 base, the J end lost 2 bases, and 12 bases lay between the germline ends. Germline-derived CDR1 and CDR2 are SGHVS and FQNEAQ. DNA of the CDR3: TGTGCCAGCAGCTTAGGATACTTCTCGGCCTACGAGCAGTACTTC. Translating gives CASSLGYFSAYEQYF.

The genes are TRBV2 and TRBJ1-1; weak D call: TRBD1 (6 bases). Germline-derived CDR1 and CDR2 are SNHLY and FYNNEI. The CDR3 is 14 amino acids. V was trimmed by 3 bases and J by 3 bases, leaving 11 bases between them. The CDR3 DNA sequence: TGTGCCAGCAGTGACGGGGGGGCCCACACTGAAGCTTTCTTT. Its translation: CASSDGGAHTEAFF.

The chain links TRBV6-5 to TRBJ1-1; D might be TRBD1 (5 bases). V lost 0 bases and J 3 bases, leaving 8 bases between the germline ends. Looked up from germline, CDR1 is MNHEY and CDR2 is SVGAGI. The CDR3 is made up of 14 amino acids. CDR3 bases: TGTGCCAGCAGTTACTCTGACAGTTACACTGAAGCTTTCTTT. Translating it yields CASSYSDSYTEAFF.

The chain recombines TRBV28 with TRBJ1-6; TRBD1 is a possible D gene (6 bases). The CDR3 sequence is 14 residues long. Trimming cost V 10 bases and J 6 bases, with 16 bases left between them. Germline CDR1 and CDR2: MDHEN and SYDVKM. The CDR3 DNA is TGTGCCACCCTTCCTCAGGGGACTAATTCACCCCTCCACTTT. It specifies CATLPQGTNSPLHF.

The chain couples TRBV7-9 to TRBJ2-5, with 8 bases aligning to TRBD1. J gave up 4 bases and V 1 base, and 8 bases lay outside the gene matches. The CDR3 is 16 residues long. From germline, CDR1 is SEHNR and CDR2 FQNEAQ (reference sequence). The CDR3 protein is CASSLGAGGSLETQYF. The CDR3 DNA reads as TGTGCCAGCAGCTTAGGGGCAGGGGGCAGTTTAGAGACCCAGTACTTC.

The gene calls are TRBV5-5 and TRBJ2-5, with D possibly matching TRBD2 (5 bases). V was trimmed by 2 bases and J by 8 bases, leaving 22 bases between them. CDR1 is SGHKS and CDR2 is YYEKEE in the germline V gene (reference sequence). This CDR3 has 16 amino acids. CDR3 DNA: TGTGCCAGCAGCTTTGGTTGGACCACGGGGAAGGTAACCCAGTACTTC. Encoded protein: CASSFGWTTGKVTQYF. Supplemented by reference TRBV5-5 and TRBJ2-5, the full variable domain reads DAGVTQSPTHLIKTRGQQVTLRCSPISGHKSVSWYQQVLGQGPQFIFQYYEKEERGRGNFPDRFSARQFPNYSSELNVNALLLGDSALYLCASSFGWTTGKVTQYFGPGTRLLVL.

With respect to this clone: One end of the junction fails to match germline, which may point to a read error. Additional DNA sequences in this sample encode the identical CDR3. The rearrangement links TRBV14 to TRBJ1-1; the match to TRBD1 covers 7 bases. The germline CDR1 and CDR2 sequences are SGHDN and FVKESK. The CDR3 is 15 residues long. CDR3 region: CASSRTGTVNTEAFF. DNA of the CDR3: TGTGCCAGCAGCCGAACCGGGACAGTGAACACTGAAGCCTTCTTT. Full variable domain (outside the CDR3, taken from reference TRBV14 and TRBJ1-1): EAGVTQFPSHSVIEKGQTVTLRCDPISGHDNLYWYRRVMGKEIKFLLHFVKESKQDESGMPNNRFLAERTGGTYSTLKVQPAELEDSGVYFCASSRTGTVNTEAFFGQGTRLTVV.

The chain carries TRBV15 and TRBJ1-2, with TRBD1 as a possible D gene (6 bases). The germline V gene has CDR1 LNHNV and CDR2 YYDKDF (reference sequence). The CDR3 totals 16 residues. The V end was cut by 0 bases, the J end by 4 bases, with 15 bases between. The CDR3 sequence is CATSRDGGALIYGYTF. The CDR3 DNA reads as TGTGCCACCAGCAGAGATGGGGGGGCTTTAATCTATGGCTACACCTTC.

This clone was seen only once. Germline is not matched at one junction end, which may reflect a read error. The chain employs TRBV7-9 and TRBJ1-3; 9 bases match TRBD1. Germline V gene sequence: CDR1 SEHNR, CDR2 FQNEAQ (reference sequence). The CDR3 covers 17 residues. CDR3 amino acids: CSSSFRPGTGTGNTIYF. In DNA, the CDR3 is TGTTCCAGCAGCTTTCGTCCCGGGACAGGGACTGGAAACACCATATATTTT.

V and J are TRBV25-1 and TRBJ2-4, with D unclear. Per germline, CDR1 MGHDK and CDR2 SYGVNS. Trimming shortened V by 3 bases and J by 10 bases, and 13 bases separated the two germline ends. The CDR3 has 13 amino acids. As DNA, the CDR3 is TGTGCCAGCAGTGACCGATGGCAGACTATTCAGTACTTC. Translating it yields CASSDRWQTIQYF.

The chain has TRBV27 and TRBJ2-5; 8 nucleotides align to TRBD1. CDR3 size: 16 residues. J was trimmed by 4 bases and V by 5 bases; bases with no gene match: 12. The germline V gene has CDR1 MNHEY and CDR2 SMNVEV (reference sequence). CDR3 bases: TGTGCCAGCAGTCCAAGGACAGGGCGGCTTCGAGAGACCCAGTACTTC. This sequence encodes CASSPRTGRLRETQYF.

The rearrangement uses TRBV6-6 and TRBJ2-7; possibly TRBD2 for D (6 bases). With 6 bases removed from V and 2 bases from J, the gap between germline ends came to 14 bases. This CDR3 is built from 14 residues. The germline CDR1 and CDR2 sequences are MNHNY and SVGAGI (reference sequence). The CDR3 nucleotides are TGTGCCAGCAGCCGGGACTTCGGCCCCTACGAGCAGTACTTC. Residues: CASSRDFGPYEQYF.

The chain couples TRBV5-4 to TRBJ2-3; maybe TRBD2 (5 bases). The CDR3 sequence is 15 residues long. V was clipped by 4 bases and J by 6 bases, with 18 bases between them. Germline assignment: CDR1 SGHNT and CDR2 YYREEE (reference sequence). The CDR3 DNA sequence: TGTGCCAGCAGCCCCGGGAACCTCCTTAAGGATACGCAGTATTTT. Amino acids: CASSPGNLLKDTQYF.

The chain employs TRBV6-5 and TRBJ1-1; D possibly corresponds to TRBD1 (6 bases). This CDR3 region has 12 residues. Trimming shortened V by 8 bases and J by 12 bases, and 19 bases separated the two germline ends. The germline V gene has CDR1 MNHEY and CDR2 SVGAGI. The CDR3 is CASRRGGARTFF. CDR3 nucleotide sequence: TGTGCCAGCCGGAGGGGGGGCGCACGAACTTTCTTT.

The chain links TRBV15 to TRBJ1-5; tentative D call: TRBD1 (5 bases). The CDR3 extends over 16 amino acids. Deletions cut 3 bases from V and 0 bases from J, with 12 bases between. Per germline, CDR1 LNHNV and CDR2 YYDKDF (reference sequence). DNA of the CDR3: TGTGCCACCAGCAGCAGGGACTTTTATAGCAATCAGCCCCAGCATTTT. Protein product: CATSSRDFYSNQPQHF.

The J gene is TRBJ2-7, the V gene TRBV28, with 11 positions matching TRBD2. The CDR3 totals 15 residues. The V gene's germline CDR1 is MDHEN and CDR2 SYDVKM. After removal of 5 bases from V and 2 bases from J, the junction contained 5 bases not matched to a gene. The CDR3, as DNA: TGTGCCAGCAGTGAGGGACTAGCGGTGACCTACGAGCAGTACTTC. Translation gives CASSEGLAVTYEQYF.

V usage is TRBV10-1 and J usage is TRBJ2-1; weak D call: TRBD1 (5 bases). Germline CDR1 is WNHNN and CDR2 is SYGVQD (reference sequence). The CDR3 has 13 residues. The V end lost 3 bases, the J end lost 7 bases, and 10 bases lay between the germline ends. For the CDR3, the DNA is TGCGCCAGCAGTGATACGAAGGGGAATGAGCAGTTCTTC. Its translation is CASSDTKGNEQFF.

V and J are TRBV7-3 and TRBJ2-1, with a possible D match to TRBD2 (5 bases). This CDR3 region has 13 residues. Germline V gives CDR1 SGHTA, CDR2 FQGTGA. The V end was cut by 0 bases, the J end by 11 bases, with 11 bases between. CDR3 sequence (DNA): TGTGCCAGCAGCTTAACCCTTAGCGCCAAGCAGTTCTTC. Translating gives CASSLTLSAKQFF.

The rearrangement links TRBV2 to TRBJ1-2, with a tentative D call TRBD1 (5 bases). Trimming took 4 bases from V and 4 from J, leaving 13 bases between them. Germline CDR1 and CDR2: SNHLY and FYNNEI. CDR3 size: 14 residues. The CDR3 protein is CASSVGGAFYGYTF. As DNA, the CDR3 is TGTGCCAGCAGTGTAGGAGGGGCCTTCTATGGCTACACCTTC.

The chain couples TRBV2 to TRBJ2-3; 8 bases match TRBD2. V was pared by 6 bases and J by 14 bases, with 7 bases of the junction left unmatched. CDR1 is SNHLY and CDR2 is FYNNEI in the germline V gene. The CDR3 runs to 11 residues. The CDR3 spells CASRLAAEGYF. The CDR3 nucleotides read TGTGCCAGCAGACTAGCGGCGGAGGGGTATTTT.

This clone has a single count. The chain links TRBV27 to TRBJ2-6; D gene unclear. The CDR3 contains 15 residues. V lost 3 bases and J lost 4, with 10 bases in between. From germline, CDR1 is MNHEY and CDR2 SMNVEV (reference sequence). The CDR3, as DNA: TGTGCCAGCAGTTTGGTACAACGAGGGGCCAACGTCCTGACTTTC. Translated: CASSLVQRGANVLTF.

The CDR3 spells CASSIDPGQWNNYGYTF. The DNA for the CDR3 is TGTGCCAGTAGTATAGACCCCGGACAGTGGAATAACTATGGCTACACCTTC. V gene TRBV19 combines with J gene TRBJ1-2, with D perhaps TRBD1 (6 bases). Germline CDR1 and CDR2: LNHDA and SQIVND (reference sequence). V lost 0 bases, J lost 1 base, and 15 bases lay in between. The CDR3 spans 17 residues.

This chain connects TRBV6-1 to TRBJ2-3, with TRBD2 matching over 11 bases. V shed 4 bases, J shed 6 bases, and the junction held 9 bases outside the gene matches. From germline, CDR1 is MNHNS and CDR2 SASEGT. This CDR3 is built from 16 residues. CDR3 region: CASSAGLAGPRDTQYF. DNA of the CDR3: TGTGCCAGCAGTGCTGGACTAGCGGGTCCGCGGGATACGCAGTATTTT.

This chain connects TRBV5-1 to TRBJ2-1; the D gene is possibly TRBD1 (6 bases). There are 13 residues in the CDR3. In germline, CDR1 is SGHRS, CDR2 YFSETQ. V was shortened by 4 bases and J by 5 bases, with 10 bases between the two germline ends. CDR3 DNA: TGCGCCAGCAGCGAAGGACAGAACAATGAGCAGTTCTTC. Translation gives CASSEGQNNEQFF. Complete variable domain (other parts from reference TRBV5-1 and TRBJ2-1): KAGVTQTPRYLIKTRGQQVTLSCSPISGHRSVSWYQQTPGQGLQFLFEYFSETQRNKGNFPGRFSGRQFSNSRSEMNVSTLELGDSALYLCASSEGQNNEQFFGPGTRLTVL.